This T cell receptor (beta chain) stems from a study of cytomegalovirus exposure and HLA in healthy donors. On the study more broadly: Earlier results showed almost 120 million unique TCR beta sequences derived from 150 million to 200 million T cells. Findings of the study overall: Follow-up analysis later connected one missense variant in DCLRE1C with trimming of TCR beta V- and J-genes.

Germline CDR1 reads SGHAT; CDR2 reads FQNNGV. The junction had 4 bases not matched to a gene; V was cut back by 3 bases and J by 4 bases. The CDR3 extends over 14 amino acids. 13 Jbeta primers and 60 Vbeta primers were used for the PCR. TCRdb keeps only in-frame clones here, not all; method: immunoSEQ multiplex PCR. The table has 35,000 to 45,000 clones, around 72% seen once; the top ten hold around 3.5%. A note on this clone: The antigen is undetermined.

At the time of sampling, donors were nominally healthy, though unrecorded immune exposures were likely. The sequenced sample consisted of PBMCs. The rearrangement uses TRBV11-2 and TRBJ1-2; 8 bases line up with TRBD1. This TCR was sampled from a woman aged 25-40 years in good health and CMV-seronegative. The CDR3, as DNA: TGTGCCAGCAGCTTCGGGACAGGACTCTATGGCTACACCTTC. Translated, it gives CASSFGTGLYGYTF.